This record looks at one T cell receptor beta chain sequence and its context. This specimen comes from a study of blood T cells in healthy people across ages. The second PCR ran roughly 6 to 11 cycles with a sample-barcoded 5' primer and J-beta primers. MiXCR, run by TCRdb on the 5' RACE reads, gives a single entry per CDR3 protein. The table has more than 450,000 distinct CDR3 sequences, roughly a quarter seen once; the top ten hold approximately 3.5%. These data are also associated with another study on T cells of mothers and their children. That report adds: Using 1.5 ug per 15 ul, all extracted RNA underwent cDNA synthesis.

Sample: blood. The receptor comes from a boy under 10 years old in good health.

The CDR3 DNA sequence: TGTGCCAGCTCACCAGCGGGATCTGAGCAGTTCTTC. Translating gives CASSPAGSEQFF. This chain joins TRBV18 and TRBJ2-1, with D possibly matching TRBD2 (6 bases). The germline CDR1 and CDR2 sequences are KGHSH and LQKENI. V was clipped by 2 bases and J by 9 bases, with 8 bases between them. The CDR3 extends over 12 amino acids.